The entry below describes one T cell receptor beta chain. Germline loops: CDR1 SEHNR, CDR2 FQNEAQ (reference sequence). The CDR3 is 17 amino acids. Unmatched junction bases numbered 13, after V lost 1 base and J lost 4 bases. This sample stems from a study of PD-L1 blockade in urothelial cancer. Using immunoSEQ multiplex PCR, the repertoire was profiled, and TCRdb retains in-frame clones only, with some absent. The sample shows roughly 50,000 clones, approximately 80% of them seen only once. Source: PBMCs, taken around atezolizumab (anti-PD-L1) treatment. This chain links TRBV7-9 with TRBJ2-7; 7 nucleotides match TRBD2. The sequence came from a man between 70 and 80 years old with urothelial cancer. The CDR3 reads CASSLVYGDYLSYEQYF. CDR3 sequence (DNA): TGTGCCAGCAGCTTAGTATATGGGGACTACCTCTCATACGAGCAGTACTTC.